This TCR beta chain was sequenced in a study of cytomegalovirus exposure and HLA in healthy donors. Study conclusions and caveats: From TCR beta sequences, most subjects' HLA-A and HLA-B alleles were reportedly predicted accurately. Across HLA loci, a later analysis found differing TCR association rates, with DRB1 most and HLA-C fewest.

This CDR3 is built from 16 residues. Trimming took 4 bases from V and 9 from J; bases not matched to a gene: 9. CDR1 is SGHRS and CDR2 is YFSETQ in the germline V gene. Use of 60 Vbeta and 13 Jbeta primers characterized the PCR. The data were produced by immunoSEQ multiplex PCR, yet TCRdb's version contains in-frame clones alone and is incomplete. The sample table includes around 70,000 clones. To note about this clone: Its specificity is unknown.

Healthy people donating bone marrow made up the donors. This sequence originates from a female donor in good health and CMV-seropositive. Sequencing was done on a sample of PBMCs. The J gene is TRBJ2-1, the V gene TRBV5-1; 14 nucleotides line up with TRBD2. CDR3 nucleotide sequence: TGCGCCAGCAGCCAGGGACTAGCGGGAGCTCGGGGTGAGCAGTTCTTC. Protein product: CASSQGLAGARGEQFF.